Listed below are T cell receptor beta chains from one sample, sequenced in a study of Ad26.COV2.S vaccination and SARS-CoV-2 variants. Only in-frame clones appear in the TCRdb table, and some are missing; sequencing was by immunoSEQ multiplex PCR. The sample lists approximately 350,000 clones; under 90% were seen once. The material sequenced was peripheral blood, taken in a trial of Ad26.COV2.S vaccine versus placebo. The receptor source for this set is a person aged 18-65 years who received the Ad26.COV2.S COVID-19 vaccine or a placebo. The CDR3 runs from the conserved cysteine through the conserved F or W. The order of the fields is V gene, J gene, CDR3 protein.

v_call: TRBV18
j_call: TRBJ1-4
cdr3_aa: CASSQGRREKLFF

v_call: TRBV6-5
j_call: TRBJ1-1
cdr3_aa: CASSYKGQITEAFF

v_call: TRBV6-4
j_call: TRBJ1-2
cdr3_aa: CASSWGQGYGYTF

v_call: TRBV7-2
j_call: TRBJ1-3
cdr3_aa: CASSLSRADTIYF

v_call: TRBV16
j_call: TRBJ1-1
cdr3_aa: CASSLNRDTVEAFF

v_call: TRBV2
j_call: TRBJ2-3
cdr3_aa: CASSPWENTDTQYF

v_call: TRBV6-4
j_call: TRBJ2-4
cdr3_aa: CASSDAQMAKNIQYF

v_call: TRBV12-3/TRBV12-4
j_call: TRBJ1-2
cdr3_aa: CASSFGGRYGYTF

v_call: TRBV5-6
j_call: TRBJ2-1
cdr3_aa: CASSRTAREQFF

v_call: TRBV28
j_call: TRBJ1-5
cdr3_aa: CASTGGTQPQHF

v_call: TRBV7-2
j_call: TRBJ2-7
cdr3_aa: CASSLTRLAGGEQYF

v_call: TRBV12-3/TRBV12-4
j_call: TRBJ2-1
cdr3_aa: CASSLTRVNEQFF

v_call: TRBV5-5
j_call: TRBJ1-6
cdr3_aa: CASSSDRGNSPLHF

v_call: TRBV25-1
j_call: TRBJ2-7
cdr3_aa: CASSPSRDRDRTYEQYF

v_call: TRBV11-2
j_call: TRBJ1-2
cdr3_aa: CASSLVSRGGGYTF

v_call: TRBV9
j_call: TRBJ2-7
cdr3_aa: CASSPTLAGSYEQYF

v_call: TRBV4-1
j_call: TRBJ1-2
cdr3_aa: CASSERVSVLNYGYTF

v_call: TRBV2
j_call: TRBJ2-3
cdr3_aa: CASSFLTRQDTQYF

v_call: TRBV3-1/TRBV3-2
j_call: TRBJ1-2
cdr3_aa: CASSQGGQGYTF

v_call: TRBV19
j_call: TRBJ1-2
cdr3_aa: CASSIGDRVGGHGYTF

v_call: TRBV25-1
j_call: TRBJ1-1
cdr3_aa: CASSFASGYRAFF

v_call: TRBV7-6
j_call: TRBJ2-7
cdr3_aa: CASSRGGTPEQYF

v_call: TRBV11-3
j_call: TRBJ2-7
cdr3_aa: CASSFGLGSYEQYF

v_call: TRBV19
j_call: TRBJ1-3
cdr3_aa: CASASQGDSGNTIYF